A single sample gave rise to the 5 T cell receptor beta chains below, sequenced in a study of blood T cell repertoires in COVID-19. Using immunoSEQ multiplex PCR, the repertoire was profiled, and TCRdb retains in-frame clones only, with some absent. The sample yields 100,000 to 120,000 clones, more than 80% seen once. Material: peripheral blood. These receptors were taken from an older woman with COVID-19, enrolled during active disease.

This chain connects TRBV10-3 to TRBJ1-1; 9 nucleotides align to TRBD1. V shed 7 bases, J shed 2 bases, and the junction held 5 bases outside the gene matches. CDR3 length equals 14 residues. In germline, CDR1 is ENHRY, CDR2 SYGVKD. CDR3 nucleotides: TGTGCCATCACTCCGGACAGGGGAAACACTGAAGCTTTCTTT. It yields the protein CAITPDRGNTEAFF.

This sequence joins TRBV7-3 and TRBJ1-1; D ambiguous. Germline lookup yields CDR1 SGHTA and CDR2 FQGTGA. The CDR3 extends over 13 amino acids. Trimming cost V 1 base and J 4 bases, with 7 bases left between them. The CDR3 is CASSLREATEAFF. The CDR3 DNA sequence: TGTGCCAGCAGCTTAAGGGAGGCCACTGAAGCTTTCTTT.

This chain links TRBV27 with TRBJ2-6, with a possible D match to TRBD1 (5 bases). The germline gives CDR1 MNHEY, CDR2 SMNVEV (reference sequence). The CDR3 loop spans 16 amino acids. V gave up 3 bases and J gave up 2 bases, with 11 bases separating them. In nucleotides, the CDR3 is TGTGCCAGCAGTTTTGGTTCAGGGACTGGGGCCAACGTCCTGACTTTC. It is translated as CASSFGSGTGANVLTF.

The CDR3 DNA reads TGTGCCAGCAGCTTAACGGGGGGGACAATGACTTCACCCCTCCACTTT. Its protein product is CASSLTGGTMTSPLHF. The chain links TRBV7-3 to TRBJ1-6, with a tentative D call TRBD1 (6 bases). V shed 0 bases and J shed 9 bases, with 15 bases lying between them. The CDR3 runs 16 residues. Per the germline V gene, CDR1 is SGHTA and CDR2 is FQGTGA.

In this sample, this clone turned up a few times. The V and J genes are TRBV7-9 and TRBJ2-1; 8 positions match TRBD2. The J segment lost 9 bases and the V segment lost 2 bases, leaving 6 bases of the junction unmatched. Per germline, CDR1 SEHNR and CDR2 FQNEAQ (reference sequence). This CDR3 is 14 amino acids long. The CDR3 region has the DNA TGTGCCAGCAGCTTACTTGCGGGGGGAGGTGAGCAGTTCTTC. This codes for CASSLLAGGGEQFF.